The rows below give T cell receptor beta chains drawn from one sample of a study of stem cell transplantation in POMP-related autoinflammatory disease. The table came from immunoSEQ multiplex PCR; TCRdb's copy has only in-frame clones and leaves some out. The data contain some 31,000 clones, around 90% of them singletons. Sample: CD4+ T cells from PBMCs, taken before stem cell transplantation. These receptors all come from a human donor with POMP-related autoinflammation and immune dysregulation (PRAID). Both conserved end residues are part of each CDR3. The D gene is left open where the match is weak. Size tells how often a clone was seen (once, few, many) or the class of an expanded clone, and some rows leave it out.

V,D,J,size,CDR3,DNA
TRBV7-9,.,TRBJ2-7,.,CASSPYQGSDEQYF,TGTGCCAGCAGCCCTTACCAAGGGTCGGACGAGCAGTACTTC
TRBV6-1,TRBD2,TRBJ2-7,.,CASTYLAGASYEQYF,TGTGCCAGCACGTACCTAGCGGGAGCATCCTACGAGCAGTACTTC
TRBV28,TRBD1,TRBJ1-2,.,CASSIGQGGGYTF,TGTGCCAGCAGCATCGGACAGGGCGGCGGCTACACCTTC
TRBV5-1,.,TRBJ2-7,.,CASSAGGDEQYF,TGCGCCAGCAGCGCCGGCGGCGACGAGCAGTACTTC
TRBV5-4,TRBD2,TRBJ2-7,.,CASSPGLAGREQYF,TGTGCCAGCAGCCCCGGACTAGCGGGGAGGGAGCAGTACTTC
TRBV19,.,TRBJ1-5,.,CASSIISLNSNQPQHF,TGTGCCAGTAGTATAATAAGTCTTAATAGCAATCAGCCCCAGCATTTT
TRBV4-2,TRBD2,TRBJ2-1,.,CASSQGGSGKGNEQFF,TGTGCCAGCAGCCAAGGGGGTAGCGGGAAAGGTAATGAGCAGTTCTTC
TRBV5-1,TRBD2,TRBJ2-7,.,CASSLGLLAGSSYEQYF,TGCGCCAGCAGCTTAGGCCTGCTAGCGGGCAGCTCCTACGAGCAGTACTTC
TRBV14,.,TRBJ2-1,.,CASSPDWSPYNEQFF,TGTGCCAGCAGCCCTGACTGGAGTCCCTACAATGAGCAGTTCTTC
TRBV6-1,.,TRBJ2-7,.,CASSEEASTRQYF,TGTGCCAGCAGTGAAGAGGCCAGTACTAGGCAGTACTTC
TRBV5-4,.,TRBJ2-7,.,CASSLGGTQRDTSPDF,TGTGCCAGCAGCTTGGGCGGGACACAGAGAGATACGAGCCCAGACTTC
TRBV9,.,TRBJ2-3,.,CASSATYTDTQYF,TGTGCCAGCAGCGCAACTTACACAGATACGCAGTATTTT
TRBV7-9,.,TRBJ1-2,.,CASSFGANYGYTF,TGTGCCAGCAGTTTTGGGGCTAACTATGGCTACACCTTC
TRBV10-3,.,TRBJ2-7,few,CAISDYDSSYEQYF,TGTGCCATCAGTGACTACGACAGCTCCTACGAGCAGTACTTC
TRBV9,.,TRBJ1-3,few,CASSVLFSGNTIYF,TGTGCCAGCAGCGTTCTTTTCTCTGGAAACACCATATATTTT
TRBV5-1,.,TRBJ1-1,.,CASSFQENTEAFF,TGCGCCAGCAGCTTCCAGGAGAACACTGAAGCTTTCTTT
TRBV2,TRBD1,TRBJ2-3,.,CASSPTGAQYF,TGTGCCAGCAGTCCGACAGGGGCGCAGTATTTT
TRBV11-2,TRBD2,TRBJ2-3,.,CASSYHLLADTDTQYF,TGTGCCAGCAGTTATCACCTACTAGCGGACACAGATACGCAGTATTTT
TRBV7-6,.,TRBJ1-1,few,CASSSPLGGAFF,TGTGCCAGCAGCTCACCCCTAGGTGGAGCTTTCTTT
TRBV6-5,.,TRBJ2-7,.,CATSYEQYF,TGTGCCACCTCCTACGAGCAGTACTTC
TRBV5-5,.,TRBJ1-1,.,CASSLLGRRTEAFF,TGTGCCAGCAGCCTACTTGGGCGGAGAACTGAAGCTTTCTTT
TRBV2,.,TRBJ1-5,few,CASSDSGSNQPQHF,TGTGCCAGCAGTGATTCCGGTAGCAATCAGCCCCAGCATTTT
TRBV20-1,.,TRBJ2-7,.,CSAEGFYEQYF,TGCAGTGCAGAGGGGTTCTACGAGCAGTACTTC
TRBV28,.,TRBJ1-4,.,CASSTNEKLFF,TGTGCCAGCAGTACTAATGAAAAACTGTTTTTT
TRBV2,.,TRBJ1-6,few,CASSKGYSPLHF,TGTGCCAGCAGTAAGGGGTATTCACCCCTCCACTTT
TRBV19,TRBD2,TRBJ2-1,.,CASSAGAPNNEQFF,TGTGCCAGTAGTGCGGGAGCCCCAAACAATGAGCAGTTCTTC
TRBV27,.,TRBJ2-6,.,CASSRLVSGANVLTF,TGTGCCAGCAGTAGACTAGTCTCTGGGGCCAACGTCCTGACTTTC
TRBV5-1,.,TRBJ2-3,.,CASSWGSNTQYF,TGCGCCAGCAGCTGGGGATCGAATACGCAGTATTTT
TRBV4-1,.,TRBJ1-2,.,CASSQGIVFGYTF,TGCGCCAGCAGCCAGGGGATAGTGTTTGGCTACACCTTC
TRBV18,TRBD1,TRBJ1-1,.,CASSLGTGGNTEAFF,TGTGCCAGCTCACTAGGGACAGGGGGCAACACTGAAGCTTTCTTT
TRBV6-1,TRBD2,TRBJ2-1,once,CASSEGLAGGYNEQFF,TGTGCCAGCAGTGAAGGACTAGCGGGGGGCTACAATGAGCAGTTCTTC
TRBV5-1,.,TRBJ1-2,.,CASSISGREGYTF,TGCGCCAGCAGCATATCGGGAAGAGAGGGCTACACCTTC
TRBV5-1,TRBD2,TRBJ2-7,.,CASSLLTSGASYEQYF,TGCGCCAGCAGCTTACTCACTAGCGGGGCCTCCTACGAGCAGTACTTC
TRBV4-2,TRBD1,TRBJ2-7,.,CASSLLRDRVHEQYF,TGTGCCAGCAGCCTCCTCCGGGACAGGGTCCACGAGCAGTACTTC
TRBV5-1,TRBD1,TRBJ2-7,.,CASSLTGTGGYEQYF,TGCGCCAGCAGCCTGACCGGGACAGGGGGCTACGAGCAGTACTTC
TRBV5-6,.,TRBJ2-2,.,CASSLGRTNSLTGELFF,TGTGCCAGCAGCTTGGGTAGGACAAATTCATTAACCGGGGAGCTGTTTTTT
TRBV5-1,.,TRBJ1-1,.,CASSLSQMNTEAFF,TGCGCCAGCAGCTTGTCACAGATGAACACTGAAGCTTTCTTT
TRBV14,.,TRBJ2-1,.,CANLREFGNEQFF,TGTGCCAACCTCAGGGAGTTTGGCAATGAGCAGTTCTTC
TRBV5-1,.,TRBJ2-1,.,CASSLPAQARYNEQFF,TGCGCCAGCAGCTTGCCAGCGCAAGCACGATACAATGAGCAGTTCTTC
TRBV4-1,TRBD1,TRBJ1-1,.,CASSPWGQKNTEAFF,TGCGCCAGCAGCCCGTGGGGACAGAAGAACACTGAAGCTTTCTTT
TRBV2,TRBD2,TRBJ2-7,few,CASSGASGSYEQYF,TGTGCCAGCAGTGGGGCTAGCGGGTCCTACGAGCAGTACTTC
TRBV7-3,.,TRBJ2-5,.,CASSSGGRETQYF,TGTGCCAGCAGCTCTGGGGGGAGAGAGACCCAGTACTTC
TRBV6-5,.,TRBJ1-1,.,CASSYSPGVNTEAFF,TGTGCCAGCAGTTACTCGCCAGGGGTGAACACTGAAGCTTTCTTT
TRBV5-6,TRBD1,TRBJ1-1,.,CASSYPQGDGRTEAFF,TGTGCCAGCAGTTATCCACAGGGGGATGGGCGCACTGAAGCTTTCTTT
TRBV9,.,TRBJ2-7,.,CASSSGRSYEQYF,TGTGCCAGCAGCTCAGGACGTTCCTACGAGCAGTACTTC
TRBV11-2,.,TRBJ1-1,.,CASSSIREMNTEAFF,TGTGCCAGCAGCTCGATAAGGGAAATGAACACTGAAGCTTTCTTT
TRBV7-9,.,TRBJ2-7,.,CASSGDGSYEQYF,TGTGCCAGCAGCGGGGACGGCTCCTACGAGCAGTACTTC
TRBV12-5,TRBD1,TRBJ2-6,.,CASGWGQSGANVLTF,TGTGCTAGTGGTTGGGGACAGTCCGGGGCCAACGTCCTGACTTTC
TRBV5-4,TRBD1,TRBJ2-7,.,CASGQGGSYEQYF,TGTGCCAGCGGACAGGGGGGTTCCTACGAGCAGTACTTC
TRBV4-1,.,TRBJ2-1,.,CASSHALVDEQFF,TGCGCCAGCAGCCACGCACTAGTCGATGAGCAGTTCTTC
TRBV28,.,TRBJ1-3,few,CASRPPTGSGNTIYF,TGTGCCAGCAGACCCCCAACCGGCTCTGGAAACACCATATATTTT
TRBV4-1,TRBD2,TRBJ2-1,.,CASSQGSGASYNEQFF,TGCGCCAGCAGCCAGGGGAGCGGGGCCTCCTACAATGAGCAGTTCTTC
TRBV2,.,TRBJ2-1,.,CAITTSRGMFEQFF,TGTGCCATTACGACTAGTCGGGGCATGTTTGAGCAGTTCTTC
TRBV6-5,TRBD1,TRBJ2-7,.,CASSTLRGPWDEQYF,TGTGCCAGCAGCACCCTCAGGGGGCCCTGGGACGAGCAGTACTTC
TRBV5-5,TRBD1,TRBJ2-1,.,CASSRYRDRGRNEQFF,TGTGCCAGCAGCCGATACCGGGACAGGGGGAGGAATGAGCAGTTCTTC
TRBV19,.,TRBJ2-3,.,CASQTPGTSTDTQYF,TGTGCCTCCCAAACCCCCGGGACTAGCACAGATACGCAGTATTTT
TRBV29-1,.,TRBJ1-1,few,CSVALQGGGTEAFF,TGCAGCGTCGCCTTACAGGGAGGTGGCACTGAAGCTTTCTTT